The T cell receptor beta chain under discussion was sequenced for a study of blood T cell repertoires in COVID-19. TCRdb's copy holds only in-frame clones and misses some; the assay was immunoSEQ multiplex PCR. This table has over 250,000 clones, approximately 83% appearing once. CDR3 length: 14 amino acids. Germline CDR1 and CDR2: SGHNT and YYREEE (reference sequence). The V end lost 6 bases, the J end lost 4 bases, and 16 bases lay between the germline ends. The sample taken for sequencing was peripheral blood. The chain has TRBV5-4 and TRBJ1-1; D possibly corresponds to TRBD1 (6 bases). The clonotype originates from a woman aged 70-85 years with acute or convalescent COVID-19. CDR3 region: CASTRGGRVTEAFF. The CDR3 DNA is TGTGCCAGCACCCGGGGGGGCAGGGTCACTGAAGCTTTCTTT.